This section outlines one TCR beta chain sequence together with its context. The antigen is not known. The assay was immunoSEQ multiplex PCR, and TCRdb's table has in-frame clones only and misses some. Of some 80,000 clones in the sample, roughly 90% were seen once. This CDR3 region has 14 residues. Trimming pared 2 bases from V and 2 bases from J, leaving 7 bases between. The germline gives CDR1 MNHEY, CDR2 SMNVEV (reference sequence). The data were obtained in a study of T cell responses to AZD1222 COVID-19 vaccine. In the study overall: It was second doses at about 4 or about 12 weeks that were pooled. Whole-study findings and limits: White British people made up most donors, females outnumbered males, and clonal diversity was possibly underestimated.

This receptor was taken from an adult in good health. The chain couples TRBV27 to TRBJ1-5; D uncertain. Sample: peripheral blood, taken on day 0 of AZD1222 vaccination. The CDR3 is CASSLERGNQPQHF. CDR3 nucleotide sequence: TGTGCCAGCAGTTTAGAGAGGGGCAATCAGCCCCAGCATTTT.